The T cell receptor (beta chain) described here comes from a study of cytomegalovirus exposure and HLA in healthy donors. Primers included in the PCR were 60 Vbeta and 13 Jbeta primers. Only in-frame clones appear in the TCRdb table, and some are missing; sequencing was by immunoSEQ multiplex PCR. Among fewer than 200,000 clones listed, about four fifths were seen once. The sequence was collected from a man aged 35 to 55 in good health and CMV-seropositive. The material sequenced was PBMCs.

The CDR3 sequence is CASSLEGSLGRGQYF. CDR3 in DNA: TGTGCCAGCAGCTTGGAAGGGAGCCTCGGACGAGGGCAGTACTTC. The rearrangement links TRBV5-4 to TRBJ2-5; D might be TRBD2 (5 bases). Trimming shortened V by 0 bases and J by 11 bases, and 20 bases separated the two germline ends. CDR1 SGHNT and CDR2 YYREEE come from the germline V gene (reference sequence). This CDR3 has 15 residues.